These T cell receptor beta chains were read from a single sample in a study of cytomegalovirus exposure and HLA in healthy donors. Libraries were prepared by immunoSEQ multiplex PCR; TCRdb keeps only in-frame clonotypes and omits some of them. The sample lists roughly 200,000 clones, approximately 78% occurring once. Sequenced input: PBMCs. The source of these receptors is a man aged 25 to 40 in good health and CMV-seronegative. CDR3s include the opening cysteine and the closing phenylalanine or tryptophan. D genes are given only for firm matches. The size entry is marked missing in some rows and otherwise reads once, few, many or a size class.

V gene	clone size	D gene	J gene	CDR3 protein	CDR3 DNA
TRBV19	NA	TRBD1	TRBJ1-2	CASSQTGGYGYTF	TGTGCCAGTTCTCAAACAGGGGGCTATGGCTACACCTTC
TRBV11-2	once	NA	TRBJ2-1	CASSLMRSSYNEQFF	TGTGCCAGCAGCTTAATGCGGAGCAGCTACAATGAGCAGTTCTTC
TRBV4-2	few	TRBD2	TRBJ2-2	CASSQRRLAGGGTGELFF	TGTGCCAGCAGCCAAAGGCGCCTAGCGGGGGGCGGCACCGGGGAGCTGTTTTTT
TRBV5-1	NA	NA	TRBJ2-2	CASSLDIPGELFF	TGCGCCAGCAGCTTGGACATCCCTGGGGAGCTGTTTTTT
TRBV6-6	NA	TRBD1	TRBJ1-2	CASSHSPGQGASGYTF	TGTGCCAGCAGTCATTCTCCGGGACAGGGGGCGTCGGGCTACACCTTC
TRBV2	NA	TRBD1	TRBJ2-7	CASRIPGTGNEQYF	TGTGCCAGCAGAATACCCGGGACAGGGAACGAGCAGTACTTC
TRBV5-6	NA	NA	TRBJ2-7	CASSLRTGRGEQYF	TGTGCCAGCAGCTTGAGGACAGGCCGGGGGGAGCAGTACTTC
TRBV5-6	few	NA	TRBJ1-6	CASSLPGDSYNSPLHF	TGTGCCAGCAGCTTGCCGGGGGACTCCTATAATTCACCCCTCCACTTT
TRBV7-9	NA	TRBD1	TRBJ1-1	CASSLSRRTGDTEAFF	TGTGCCAGCAGCCTAAGCAGGAGGACAGGGGACACTGAAGCTTTCTTT
TRBV10-1	NA	NA	TRBJ2-3	CASRGTDTQYF	TGCGCCAGTCGGGGCACAGATACGCAGTATTTT
TRBV28	NA	NA	TRBJ1-1	CASSLVQKNTEAFF	TGTGCCAGCAGTTTGGTTCAGAAGAACACTGAAGCTTTCTTT
TRBV2	NA	TRBD1	TRBJ1-4	CASRVDRGLEKLFF	TGTGCCAGCAGGGTGGACAGGGGGCTCGAAAAACTGTTTTTT
TRBV10-3	NA	NA	TRBJ1-4	CAIGQGSNEKLFF	TGTGCCATCGGTCAGGGGTCGAATGAAAAACTGTTTTTT
TRBV12-5	NA	NA	TRBJ1-2	CASGLLERPAGPYGYTF	TGTGCTAGTGGTTTGCTGGAAAGACCGGCAGGGCCCTATGGCTACACCTTC
TRBV6-5	NA	TRBD2	TRBJ2-5	CASSYGSGGETQYF	TGTGCCAGCAGTTATGGCAGCGGGGGAGAGACCCAGTACTTC